A single T cell receptor (beta chain) is shown here with its context. These data originate in a study of blood T cell repertoires in COVID-19. Overall study context: Italy, Spain and the United States were the sources of the convalescent and acute COVID-19 samples. From T cells, B-cell-depleted T cells, or PBMCs came the material, which was cDNA or gDNA.

Repertoires were generated with immunoSEQ multiplex PCR, while TCRdb's copy carries only in-frame clones and drops some. The table records some 31,000 clones, 85% to 90% of them present only once. Losses at the gene ends were 4 bases for V and 2 bases for J; bases not matched to a gene: 7. Germline CDR1 and CDR2: MNHNY and SVGAGI (reference sequence). This CDR3 has 15 amino acids. The gene calls are TRBV6-6 and TRBJ2-5; the match to TRBD1 covers 7 bases. The specimen was peripheral blood. This receptor was identified in a human donor in a cohort sampled during active COVID-19. The donor label of this sample is uncertain. This chain's CDR3 is CASSSETGSQETQYF. The CDR3 DNA follows: TGTGCCAGCAGTTCCGAGACAGGGTCTCAAGAGACCCAGTACTTC.